This entry is about one T cell receptor (beta chain). Profiled with immunoSEQ multiplex PCR; TCRdb holds only in-frame clones, not every one. The sample contains 150,000 to 200,000 clones, around 94% of which appear only once. This entry is derived from a study of control samples from healthy donors and cancer patients. The V segment lost 2 bases and the J segment 9 bases; nucleotides outside the gene matches: 19. CDR3 size: 18 residues. CDR1 is MNHNS, CDR2 SASEGT, per germline. This TCR was sampled from a man in his sixties with colorectal cancer. The chain couples TRBV6-1 to TRBJ2-1, with 7 bases aligning to TRBD1. The sequenced sample consisted of PBMCs. CDR3 sequence reads: CASSELGGFDRVKTEQFF. As DNA, the CDR3 is TGTGCCAGCAGTGAACTGGGTGGATTTGACAGGGTAAAGACTGAGCAGTTCTTC.